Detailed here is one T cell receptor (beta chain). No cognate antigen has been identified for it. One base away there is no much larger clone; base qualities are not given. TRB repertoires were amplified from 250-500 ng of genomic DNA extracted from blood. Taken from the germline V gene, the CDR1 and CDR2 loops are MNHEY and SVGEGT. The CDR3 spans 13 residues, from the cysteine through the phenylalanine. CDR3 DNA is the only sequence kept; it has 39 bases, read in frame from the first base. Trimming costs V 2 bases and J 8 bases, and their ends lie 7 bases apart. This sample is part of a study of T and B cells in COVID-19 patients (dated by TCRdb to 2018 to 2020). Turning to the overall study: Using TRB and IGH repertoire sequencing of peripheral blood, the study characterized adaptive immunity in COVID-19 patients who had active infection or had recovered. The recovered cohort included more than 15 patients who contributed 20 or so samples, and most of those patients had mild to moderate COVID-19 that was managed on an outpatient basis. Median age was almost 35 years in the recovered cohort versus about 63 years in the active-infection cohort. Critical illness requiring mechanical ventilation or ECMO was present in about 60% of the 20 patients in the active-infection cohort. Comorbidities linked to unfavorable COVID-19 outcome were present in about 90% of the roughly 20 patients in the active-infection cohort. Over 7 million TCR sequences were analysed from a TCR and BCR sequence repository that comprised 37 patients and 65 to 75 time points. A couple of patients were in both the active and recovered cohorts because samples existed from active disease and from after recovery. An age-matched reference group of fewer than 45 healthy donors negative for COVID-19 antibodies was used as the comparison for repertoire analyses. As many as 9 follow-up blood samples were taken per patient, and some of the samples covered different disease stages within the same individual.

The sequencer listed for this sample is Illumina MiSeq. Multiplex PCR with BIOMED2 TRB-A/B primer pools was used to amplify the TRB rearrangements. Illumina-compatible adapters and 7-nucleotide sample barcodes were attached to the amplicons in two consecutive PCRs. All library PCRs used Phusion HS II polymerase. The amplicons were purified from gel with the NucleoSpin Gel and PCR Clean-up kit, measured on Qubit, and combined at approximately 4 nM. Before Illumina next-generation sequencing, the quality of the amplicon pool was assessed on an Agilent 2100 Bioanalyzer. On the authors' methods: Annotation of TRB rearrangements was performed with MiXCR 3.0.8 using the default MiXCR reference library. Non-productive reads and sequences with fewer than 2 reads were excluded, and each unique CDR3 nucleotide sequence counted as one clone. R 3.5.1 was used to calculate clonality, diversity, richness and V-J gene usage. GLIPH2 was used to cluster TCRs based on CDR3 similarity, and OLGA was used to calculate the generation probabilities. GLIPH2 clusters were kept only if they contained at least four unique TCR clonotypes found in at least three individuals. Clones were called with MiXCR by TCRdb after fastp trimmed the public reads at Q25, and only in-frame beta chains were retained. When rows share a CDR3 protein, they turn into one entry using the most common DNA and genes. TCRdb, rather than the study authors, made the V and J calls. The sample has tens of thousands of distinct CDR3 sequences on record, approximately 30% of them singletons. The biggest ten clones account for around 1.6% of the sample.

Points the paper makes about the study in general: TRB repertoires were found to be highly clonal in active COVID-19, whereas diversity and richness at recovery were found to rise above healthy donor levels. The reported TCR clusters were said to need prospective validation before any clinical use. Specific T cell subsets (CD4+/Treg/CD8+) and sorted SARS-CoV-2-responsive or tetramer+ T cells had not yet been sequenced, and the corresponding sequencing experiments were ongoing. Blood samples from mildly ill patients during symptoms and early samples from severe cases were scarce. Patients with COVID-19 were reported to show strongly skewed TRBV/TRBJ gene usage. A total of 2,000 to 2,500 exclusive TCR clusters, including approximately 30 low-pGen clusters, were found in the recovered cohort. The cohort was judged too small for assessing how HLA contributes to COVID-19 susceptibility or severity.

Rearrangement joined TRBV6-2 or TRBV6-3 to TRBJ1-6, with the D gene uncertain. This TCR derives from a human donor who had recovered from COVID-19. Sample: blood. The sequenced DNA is TGTGCCAGCAGTTACGCCAGTTATTCACCCCTCCACTTT. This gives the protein CASSYASYSPLHF.